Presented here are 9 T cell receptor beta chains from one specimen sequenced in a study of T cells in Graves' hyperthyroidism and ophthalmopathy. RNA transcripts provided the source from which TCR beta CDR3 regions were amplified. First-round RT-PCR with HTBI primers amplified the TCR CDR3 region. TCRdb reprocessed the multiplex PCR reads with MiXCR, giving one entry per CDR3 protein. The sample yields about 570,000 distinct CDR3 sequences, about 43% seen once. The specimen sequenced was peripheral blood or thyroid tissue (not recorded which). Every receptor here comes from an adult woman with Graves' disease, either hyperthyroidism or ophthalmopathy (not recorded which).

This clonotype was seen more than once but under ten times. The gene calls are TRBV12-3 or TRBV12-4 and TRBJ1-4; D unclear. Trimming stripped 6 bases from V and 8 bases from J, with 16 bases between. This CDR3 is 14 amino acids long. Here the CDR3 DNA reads TGTGCCAGCAGCTCGACCGGGGTCTACGAAAAACTGTTTTTT. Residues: CASSSTGVYEKLFF.

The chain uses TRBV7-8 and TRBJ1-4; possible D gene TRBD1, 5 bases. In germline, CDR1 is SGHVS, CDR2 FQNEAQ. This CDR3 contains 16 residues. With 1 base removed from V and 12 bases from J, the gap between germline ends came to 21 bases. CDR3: CASSLDSYEQGGELFF. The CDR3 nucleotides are TGTGCCAGCAGCTTAGACTCCTACGAGCAGGGAGGTGAACTGTTTTTT.

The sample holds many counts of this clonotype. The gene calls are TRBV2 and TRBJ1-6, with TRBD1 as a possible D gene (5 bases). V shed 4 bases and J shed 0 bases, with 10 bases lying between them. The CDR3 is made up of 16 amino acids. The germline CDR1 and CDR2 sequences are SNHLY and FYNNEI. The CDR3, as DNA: TGTGCCAGCAGTGCTTGGACACCCTCCTATAATTCACCCCTCCACTTT. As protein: CASSAWTPSYNSPLHF.

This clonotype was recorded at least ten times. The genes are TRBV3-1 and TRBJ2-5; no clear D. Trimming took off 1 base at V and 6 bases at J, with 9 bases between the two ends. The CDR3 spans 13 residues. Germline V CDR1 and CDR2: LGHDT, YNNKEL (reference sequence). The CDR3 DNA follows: TGTGCCAGCAGCCAAGGGTTAATACAGACCCAGTACTTC. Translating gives CASSQGLIQTQYF.

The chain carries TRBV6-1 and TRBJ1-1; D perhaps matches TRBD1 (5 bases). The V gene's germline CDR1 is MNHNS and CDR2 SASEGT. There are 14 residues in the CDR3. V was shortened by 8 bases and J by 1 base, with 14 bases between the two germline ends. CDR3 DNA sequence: TGTGCCAGCTCGGCCCTGGGGGAGAACACTGAAGCTTTCTTT. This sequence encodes CASSALGENTEAFF.

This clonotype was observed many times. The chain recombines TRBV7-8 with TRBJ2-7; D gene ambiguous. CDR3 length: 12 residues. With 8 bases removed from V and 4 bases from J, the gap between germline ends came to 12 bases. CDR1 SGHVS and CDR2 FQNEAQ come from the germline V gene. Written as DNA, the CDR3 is TGTGCCAGCCGATCGGGCGCATACGAGCAGTACTTC. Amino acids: CASRSGAYEQYF.

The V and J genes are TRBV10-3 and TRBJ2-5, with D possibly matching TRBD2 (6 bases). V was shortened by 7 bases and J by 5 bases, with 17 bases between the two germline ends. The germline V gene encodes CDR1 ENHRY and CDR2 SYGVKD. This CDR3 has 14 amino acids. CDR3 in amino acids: CAIMGGSMMETQYF. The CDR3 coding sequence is TGTGCCATCATGGGGGGTTCGATGATGGAGACCCAGTACTTC.

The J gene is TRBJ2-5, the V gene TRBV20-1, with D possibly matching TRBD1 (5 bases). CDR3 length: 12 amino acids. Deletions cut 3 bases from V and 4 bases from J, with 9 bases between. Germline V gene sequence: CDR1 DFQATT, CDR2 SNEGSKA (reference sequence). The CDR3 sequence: CSASVRGETQYF. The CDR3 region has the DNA TGCAGTGCTAGCGTTAGGGGAGAGACCCAGTACTTC.

This CDR3 reads CASSIGTGDQPQHF. The CDR3 DNA reads as TGCGCCAGCAGCATAGGGACAGGGGATCAGCCCCAGCATTTT. The chain links TRBV5-1 to TRBJ1-5, with TRBD1 matching over 10 bases. The germline V gene encodes CDR1 SGHRS and CDR2 YFSETQ. V lost 4 bases, J lost 5 bases, and 3 bases stayed unmatched. CDR3 length equals 14 residues.